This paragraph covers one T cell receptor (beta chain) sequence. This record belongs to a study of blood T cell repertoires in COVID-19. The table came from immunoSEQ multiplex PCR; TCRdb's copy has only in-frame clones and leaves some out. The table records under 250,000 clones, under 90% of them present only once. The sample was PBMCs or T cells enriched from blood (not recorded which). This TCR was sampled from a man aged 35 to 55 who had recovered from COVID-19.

The CDR3 DNA is TGCGCCAGCAGCTCGGACGGGAATCACGAAAAACTGTTTTTT. Its protein product is CASSSDGNHEKLFF. The chain links TRBV5-1 to TRBJ1-4; no firm D call. Looked up from germline, CDR1 is SGHRS and CDR2 is YFSETQ. V lost 3 bases to trimming and J lost 8 bases, with 14 bases between them. This CDR3 comprises 14 residues.